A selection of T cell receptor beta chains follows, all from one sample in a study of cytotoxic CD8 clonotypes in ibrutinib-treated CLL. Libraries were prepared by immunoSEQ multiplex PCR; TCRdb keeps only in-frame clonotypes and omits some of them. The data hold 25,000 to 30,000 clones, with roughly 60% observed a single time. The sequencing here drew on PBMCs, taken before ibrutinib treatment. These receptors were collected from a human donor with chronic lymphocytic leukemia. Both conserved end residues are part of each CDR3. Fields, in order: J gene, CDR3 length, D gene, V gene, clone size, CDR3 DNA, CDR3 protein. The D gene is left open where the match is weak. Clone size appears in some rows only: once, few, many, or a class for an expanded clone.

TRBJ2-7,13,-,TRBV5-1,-,TGCGCCAGCAGCTTGGTAGGGGCCCACGAGCAGTACTTC,CASSLVGAHEQYF
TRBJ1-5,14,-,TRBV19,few,TGTGCCAGTACTGGGGGCGCGTGGGTCCAGCCCCAGCATTTT,CASTGGAWVQPQHF
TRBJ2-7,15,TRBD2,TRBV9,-,TGTGCCAGCAGCACAGTTAACGGGGGGACCTACGAGCAGTACTTC,CASSTVNGGTYEQYF
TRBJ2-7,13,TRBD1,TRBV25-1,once,TGTGCCAGCACCGGGACAGGGGCTCCAGAGCAGTACTTC,CASTGTGAPEQYF
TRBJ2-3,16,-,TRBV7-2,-,TGTGCCAGCAGCGCTTGGGCTGGGGTCTACGCAGATACGCAGTATTTT,CASSAWAGVYADTQYF
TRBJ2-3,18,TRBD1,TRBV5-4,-,TGTGCCAGCAGCTTGGTCTCGTCGGGACAGGGGGTTACAGATACGCAGTATTTT,CASSLVSSGQGVTDTQYF
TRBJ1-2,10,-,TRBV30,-,TGTGCCTGGAGGGGGATTGGCTACACCTTC,CAWRGIGYTF
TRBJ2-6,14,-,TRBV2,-,TGTGCCAGCAGTGAAGGGTATAGCGGCAACGTCCTGACTTTC,CASSEGYSGNVLTF
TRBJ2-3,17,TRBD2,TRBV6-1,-,TGTGCCAGCAGTGAAGCGCTAGCGGGGGGGAGCACAGATACGCAGTATTTT,CASSEALAGGSTDTQYF
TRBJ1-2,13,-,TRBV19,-,TGTGCCAGTACTGGACAGCCCAACTATGGCTACACCTTC,CASTGQPNYGYTF
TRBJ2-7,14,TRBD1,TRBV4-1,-,TGCGCCAGCAGCCAGCTGGGACAGGCTAACGAGCAGTACTTC,CASSQLGQANEQYF
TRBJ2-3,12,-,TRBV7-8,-,TGTGCCAGCAGCTTCCCCCAAGATACGCAGTATTTT,CASSFPQDTQYF
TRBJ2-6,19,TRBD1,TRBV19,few,TGTGCCAGTAGTATATCGGGGACAGGGGGCAAGATTGGGGCCAACGTCCTGACTTTC,CASSISGTGGKIGANVLTF
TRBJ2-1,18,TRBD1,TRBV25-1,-,TGTGCCAGCAGTGGAAGGCCGGGACAGGGGCAGAAGCTCACTGGGCAGTTCTTC,CASSGRPGQGQKLTGQFF
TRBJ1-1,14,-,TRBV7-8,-,TGTGCCAGCAACCAACAGGGAGGAGGCACTGAAGCTTTCTTT,CASNQQGGGTEAFF
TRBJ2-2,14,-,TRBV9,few,TGTGCCAGCAGCGCAGGGCTAGCTCCCGGGGAGCTGTTTTTT,CASSAGLAPGELFF
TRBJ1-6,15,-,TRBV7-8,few,TGTGCCAGCAGCCCTCCAGGGGCCAGGGATTCACCCCTCCACTTT,CASSPPGARDSPLHF
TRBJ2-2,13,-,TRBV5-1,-,TGCGCCAGCAGATCACAGAACACCGGGGAGCTGTTTTTT,CASRSQNTGELFF
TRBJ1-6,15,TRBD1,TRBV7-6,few,TGTGCCAGCAGCACCCGACAGGGAAATAATTCACCCCTCCACTTT,CASSTRQGNNSPLHF
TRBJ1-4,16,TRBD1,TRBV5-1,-,TGCGCCAGCAGCTCGGTGGGGGACAGCCGGAATGAAAAACTGTTTTTT,CASSSVGDSRNEKLFF
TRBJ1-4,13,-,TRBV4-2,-,TGTGCCAGCAGCCAAGTCCCGTCTGAAAAACTGTTTTTT,CASSQVPSEKLFF
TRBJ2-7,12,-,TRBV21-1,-,TGTGCCAGCAGCCTACAGGGTGGCGAGCAGTACTTC,CASSLQGGEQYF
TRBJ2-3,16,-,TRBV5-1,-,TGCGCCAGCAGCTTGCTCGGGGCTTTACGCACAGATACGCAGTATTTT,CASSLLGALRTDTQYF
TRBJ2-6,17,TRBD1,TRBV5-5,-,TGTGCCAGCAGCTTGGCACAGGGGGCTGCTGGGGCCAACGTCCTGACTTTC,CASSLAQGAAGANVLTF
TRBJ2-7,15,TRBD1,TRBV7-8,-,TGTGCCAGCAGCCTTAGGCCGGGACAGAGCTACGAGCAGTACTTC,CASSLRPGQSYEQYF
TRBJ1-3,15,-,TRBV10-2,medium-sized,TGCGCCAGCAGTGAGTGGTCTACCTCTGGAAACACCATATATTTT,CASSEWSTSGNTIYF
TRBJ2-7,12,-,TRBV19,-,TGTGCCAGTAGTCCCGGGACCTACGAGCAGTACTTC,CASSPGTYEQYF
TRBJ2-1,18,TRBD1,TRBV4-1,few,TGCGCCAGCAGCCCGCCGGGTCAGGGGGACAGCTCCTACAATGAGCAGTTCTTC,CASSPPGQGDSSYNEQFF
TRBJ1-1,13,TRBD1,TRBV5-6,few,TGTGCCAGCAGACCTCAAGGGGGCCCTGAAGCTTTCTTT,CASRPQGGPEAFF